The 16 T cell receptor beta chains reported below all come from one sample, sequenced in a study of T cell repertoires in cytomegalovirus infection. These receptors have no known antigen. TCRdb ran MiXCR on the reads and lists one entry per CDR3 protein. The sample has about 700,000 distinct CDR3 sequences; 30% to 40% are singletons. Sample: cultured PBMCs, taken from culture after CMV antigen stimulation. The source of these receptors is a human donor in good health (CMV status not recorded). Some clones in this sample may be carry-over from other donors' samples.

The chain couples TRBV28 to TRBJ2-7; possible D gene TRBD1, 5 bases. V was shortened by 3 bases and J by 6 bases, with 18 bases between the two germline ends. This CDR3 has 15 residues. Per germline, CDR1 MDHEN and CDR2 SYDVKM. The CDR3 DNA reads TGTGCCAGCAGTTTGGGGCCCGAAAGGCCCGGCGAGCAGTACTTC. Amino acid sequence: CASSLGPERPGEQYF.

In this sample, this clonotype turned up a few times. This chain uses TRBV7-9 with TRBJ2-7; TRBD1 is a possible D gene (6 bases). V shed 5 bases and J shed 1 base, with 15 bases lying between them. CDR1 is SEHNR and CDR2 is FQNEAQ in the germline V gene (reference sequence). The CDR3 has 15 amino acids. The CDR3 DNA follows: TGTGCCAGCAGCATTACAGGGAAGGGTTCCTACGAGCAGTACTTC. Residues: CASSITGKGSYEQYF.

Written as DNA, the CDR3 is TGTGCCAGCAGTTTAAGTGGGTTAGTTCAGCCCCAGCATTTT. Its protein is CASSLSGLVQPQHF. The V call is TRBV28, the J call TRBJ1-5, with D unclear. The ends were cut back, 2 bases at V and 6 bases at J, with 11 bases in the middle. CDR3 length equals 14 residues. Per germline, CDR1 MDHEN and CDR2 SYDVKM.

The CDR3 nucleotides read TGTGCCAGCAGCCCGGGCTGGGGGACGAATAGCAATCAGCCCCAGCATTTT. Its protein product is CASSPGWGTNSNQPQHF. The J gene is TRBJ1-5, the V gene TRBV7-9, with D perhaps matching TRBD1 (5 bases). Trimming cost V 5 bases and J 0 bases, with 17 bases left between them. CDR1 and CDR2 from the germline V gene are SEHNR and FQNEAQ (reference sequence). The CDR3 has 17 amino acids.

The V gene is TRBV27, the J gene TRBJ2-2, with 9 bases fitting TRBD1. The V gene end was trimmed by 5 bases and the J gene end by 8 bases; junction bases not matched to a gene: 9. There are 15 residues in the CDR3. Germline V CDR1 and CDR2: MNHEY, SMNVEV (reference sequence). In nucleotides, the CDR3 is TGTGCCAGCAGTCCGCCTGGGGACAGGGCTGGGGAGCTGTTTTTT. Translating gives CASSPPGDRAGELFF.

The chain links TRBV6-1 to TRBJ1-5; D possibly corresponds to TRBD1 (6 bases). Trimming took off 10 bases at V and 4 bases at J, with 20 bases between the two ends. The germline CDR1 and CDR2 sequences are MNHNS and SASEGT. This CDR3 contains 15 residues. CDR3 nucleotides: TGTGCCACCACTCAGTCCGGACAGCCAAATCAGCCCCAGCATTTT. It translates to CATTQSGQPNQPQHF.

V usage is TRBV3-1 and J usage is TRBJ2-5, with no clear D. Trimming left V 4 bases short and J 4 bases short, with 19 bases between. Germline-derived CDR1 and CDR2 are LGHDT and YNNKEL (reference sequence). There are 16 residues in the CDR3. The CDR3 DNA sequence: TGTGCCAGCAGCCCTGGGCTACCCAAACTCGGAGAGACCCAGTACTTC. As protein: CASSPGLPKLGETQYF.

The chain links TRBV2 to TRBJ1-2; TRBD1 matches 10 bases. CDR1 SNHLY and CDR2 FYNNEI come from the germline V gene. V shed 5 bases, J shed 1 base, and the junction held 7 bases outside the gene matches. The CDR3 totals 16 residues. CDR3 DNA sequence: TGTGCCAGCAGTACCGGGACAGGGGCTTTTAACTATGGCTACACCTTC. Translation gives CASSTGTGAFNYGYTF.

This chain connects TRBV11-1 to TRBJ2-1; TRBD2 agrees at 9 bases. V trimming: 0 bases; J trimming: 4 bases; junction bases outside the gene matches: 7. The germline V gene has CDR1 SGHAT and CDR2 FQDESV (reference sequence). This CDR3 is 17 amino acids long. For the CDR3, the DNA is TGTGCCAGCAGCTTAGCGGGACTAGCTTTGCCTTACAATGAGCAGTTCTTC. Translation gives CASSLAGLALPYNEQFF.

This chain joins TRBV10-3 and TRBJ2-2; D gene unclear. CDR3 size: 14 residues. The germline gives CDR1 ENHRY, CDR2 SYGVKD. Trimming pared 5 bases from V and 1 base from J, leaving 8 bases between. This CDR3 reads CAISLDQNTGELFF. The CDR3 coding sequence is TGTGCCATCAGTTTAGATCAGAACACCGGGGAGCTGTTTTTT.

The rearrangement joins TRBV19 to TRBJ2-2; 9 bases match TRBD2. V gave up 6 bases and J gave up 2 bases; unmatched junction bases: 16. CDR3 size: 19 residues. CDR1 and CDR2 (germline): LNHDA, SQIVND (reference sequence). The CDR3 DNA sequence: TGTGCCAGTAGCCCGGGGGGCAGCGGGAGGAGGGGTAACACCGGGGAGCTGTTTTTT. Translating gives CASSPGGSGRRGNTGELFF.

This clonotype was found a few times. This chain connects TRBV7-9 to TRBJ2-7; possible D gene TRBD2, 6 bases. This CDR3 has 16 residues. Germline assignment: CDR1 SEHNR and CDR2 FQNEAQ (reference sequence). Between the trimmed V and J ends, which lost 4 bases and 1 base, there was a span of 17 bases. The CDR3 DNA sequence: TGTGCCAGCAGCTCCCCCCGGGGTAGCGGATCCTACGAGCAGTACTTC. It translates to CASSSPRGSGSYEQYF.

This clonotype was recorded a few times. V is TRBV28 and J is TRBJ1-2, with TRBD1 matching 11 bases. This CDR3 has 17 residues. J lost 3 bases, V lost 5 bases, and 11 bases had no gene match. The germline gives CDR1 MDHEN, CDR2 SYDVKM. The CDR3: CASSPRTGGADHYGYTF. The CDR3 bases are TGTGCCAGCAGTCCCCGGACAGGGGGCGCCGATCACTATGGCTACACCTTC.

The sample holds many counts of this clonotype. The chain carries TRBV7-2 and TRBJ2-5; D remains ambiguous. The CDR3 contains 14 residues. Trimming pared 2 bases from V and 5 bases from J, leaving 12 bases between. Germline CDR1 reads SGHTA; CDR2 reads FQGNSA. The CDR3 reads CASSLNWEGETQYF. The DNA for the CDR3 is TGTGCCAGCAGCTTAAACTGGGAAGGGGAGACCCAGTACTTC.

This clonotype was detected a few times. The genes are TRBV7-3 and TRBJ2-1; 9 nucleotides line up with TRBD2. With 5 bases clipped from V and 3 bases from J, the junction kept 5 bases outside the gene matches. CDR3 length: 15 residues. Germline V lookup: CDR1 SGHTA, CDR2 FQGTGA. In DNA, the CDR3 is TGTGCCAGCAGCCGCGGGGGGGCGGTCTACAATGAGCAGTTCTTC. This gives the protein CASSRGGAVYNEQFF.

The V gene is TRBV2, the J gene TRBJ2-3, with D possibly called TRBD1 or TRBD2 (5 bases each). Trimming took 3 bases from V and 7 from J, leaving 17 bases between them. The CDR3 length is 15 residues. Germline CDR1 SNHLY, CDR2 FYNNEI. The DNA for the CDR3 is TGTGCCAGCAGTGAGTCTCGGGGCCCCGCTAATACGCAGTATTTT. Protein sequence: CASSESRGPANTQYF.